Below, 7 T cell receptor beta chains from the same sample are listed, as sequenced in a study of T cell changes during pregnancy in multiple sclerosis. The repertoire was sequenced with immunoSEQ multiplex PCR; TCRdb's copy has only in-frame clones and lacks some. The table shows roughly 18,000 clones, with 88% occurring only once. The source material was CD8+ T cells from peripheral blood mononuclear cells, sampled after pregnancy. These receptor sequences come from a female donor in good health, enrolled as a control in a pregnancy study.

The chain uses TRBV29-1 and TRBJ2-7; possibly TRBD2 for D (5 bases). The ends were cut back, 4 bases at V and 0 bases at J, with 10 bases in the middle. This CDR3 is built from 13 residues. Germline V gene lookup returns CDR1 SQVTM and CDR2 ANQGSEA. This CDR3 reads CSVGGGDSYEQYF. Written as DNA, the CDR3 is TGCAGCGTTGGCGGAGGTGACTCCTACGAGCAGTACTTC.

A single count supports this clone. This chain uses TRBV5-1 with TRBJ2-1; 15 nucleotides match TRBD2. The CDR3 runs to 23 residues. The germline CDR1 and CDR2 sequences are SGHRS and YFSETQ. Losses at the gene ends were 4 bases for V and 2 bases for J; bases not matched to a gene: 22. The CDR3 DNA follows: TGCGCCAGCAGCGGATGGACTAGCGGGGGGGCGGGTGCCGGGGTAAGTCCCTACAATGAGCAGTTCTTC. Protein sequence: CASSGWTSGGAGAGVSPYNEQFF.

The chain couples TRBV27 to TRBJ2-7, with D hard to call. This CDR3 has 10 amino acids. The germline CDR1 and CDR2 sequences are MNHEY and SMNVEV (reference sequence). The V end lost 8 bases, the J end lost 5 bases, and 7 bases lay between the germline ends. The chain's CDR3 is CASGRDEQYF. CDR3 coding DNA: TGTGCCAGCGGCCGGGACGAGCAGTACTTC.

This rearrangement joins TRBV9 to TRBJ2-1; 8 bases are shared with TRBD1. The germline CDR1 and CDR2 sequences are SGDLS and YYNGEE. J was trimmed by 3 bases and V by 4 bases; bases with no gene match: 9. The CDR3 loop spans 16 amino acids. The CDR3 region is CASSPGQGADYNEQFF. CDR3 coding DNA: TGTGCCAGCAGCCCAGGGCAGGGGGCCGACTACAATGAGCAGTTCTTC.

The CDR3 is CASSSGNWEQYF. For the CDR3, the DNA is TGTGCCAGCAGCTCAGGGAATTGGGAGCAGTACTTC. The chain has TRBV2 and TRBJ2-7, with D perhaps TRBD1 (5 bases). The CDR3 consists of 12 residues. Germline V gene sequence: CDR1 SNHLY, CDR2 FYNNEI. Trimming cost V 6 bases and J 7 bases, with 13 bases left between them.

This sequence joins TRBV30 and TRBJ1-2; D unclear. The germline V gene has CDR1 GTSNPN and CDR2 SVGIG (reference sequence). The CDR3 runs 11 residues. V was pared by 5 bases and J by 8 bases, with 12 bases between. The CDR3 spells CAWGGYRGYTF. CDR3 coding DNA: TGTGCCTGGGGTGGATATCGGGGCTACACCTTC.

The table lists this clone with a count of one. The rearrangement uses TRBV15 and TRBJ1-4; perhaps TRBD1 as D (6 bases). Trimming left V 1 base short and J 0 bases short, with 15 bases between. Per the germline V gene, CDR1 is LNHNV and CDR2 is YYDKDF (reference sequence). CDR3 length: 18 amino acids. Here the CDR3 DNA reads TGTGCCACCAGCAGAGGTTGGGACATGGGAGCAACTAATGAAAAACTGTTTTTT. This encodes CATSRGWDMGATNEKLFF.